This entry lists 17 T cell receptor beta chains sequenced from one sample in a study of CD8 T cells in Susac syndrome. It was with random hexamers that about 0.45 to 1 ug RNA was reverse transcribed. TCRdb analysed the immunoSEQ multiplex PCR reads with MiXCR anew, one entry per CDR3 protein. Here the sample spans about 240,000 distinct CDR3 sequences, 90% to 96% being singletons. Sequencing used CD4+ T cells from PBMCs. Source of these receptors: a human donor with Susac syndrome.

V is TRBV5-6 and J is TRBJ1-5; D is unclear. Between the trimmed V and J ends, which lost 2 bases and 5 bases, there was a span of 11 bases. Germline V gives CDR1 SGHDT, CDR2 YYEEEE. The CDR3 has 14 residues. For the CDR3, the DNA is TGTGCCAGCAGCTTCCGCCCGTACGATCAGCCCCAGCATTTT. Amino acids: CASSFRPYDQPQHF.

The rearrangement uses TRBV5-1 and TRBJ2-7; maybe TRBD1 (6 bases). V was pared by 1 base and J by 2 bases, with 13 bases between. Germline CDR1 SGHRS, CDR2 YFSETQ. The CDR3 extends over 15 amino acids. CDR3 amino acids: CASSLYGQLPYEQYF. The CDR3 region has the DNA TGCGCCAGCAGCTTGTATGGACAGCTTCCCTACGAGCAGTACTTC.

V is TRBV12-3 or TRBV12-4 and J is TRBJ2-1; the D is unclear. The CDR3 totals 14 residues. V dropped 5 bases and J dropped 5 bases, with 13 bases sitting between them. CDR3 residues: CASSGLFVDNEQFF. Written as DNA, the CDR3 is TGTGCCAGCAGTGGTCTTTTCGTCGACAATGAGCAGTTCTTC.

This clonotype was recorded only once. The chain uses TRBV27 and TRBJ2-3; 8 bases agree with TRBD2. The CDR3 has 16 amino acids. Germline V gene sequence: CDR1 MNHEY, CDR2 SMNVEV (reference sequence). J lost 0 bases, V lost 5 bases, and 7 bases had no gene match. In DNA form, the CDR3 reads TGTGCCAGCAGTCCCGGGACTAGAACGAGCACAGATACGCAGTATTTT. Translated: CASSPGTRTSTDTQYF.

The V and J genes are TRBV7-3 and TRBJ2-2, with D unclear. This CDR3 comprises 15 residues. V was clipped by 2 bases and J by 0 bases, with 7 bases between them. CDR1 and CDR2 (germline): SGHTA, FQGTGA. CDR3 nucleotides: TGTGCCAGCAGCTTACAGGACCCGAACACCGGGGAGCTGTTTTTT. As protein: CASSLQDPNTGELFF.

The rearrangement uses TRBV30 and TRBJ1-6; the D gene is possibly TRBD1 (5 bases). V was cut by 5 bases and J by 9 bases, with 11 bases left in between. CDR1 is GTSNPN and CDR2 is SVGIG in the germline V gene (reference sequence). The CDR3 length is 12 residues. The DNA for the CDR3 is TGTGCCTGGCGAAGACAGTTTTCACCCCTCCACTTT. Protein: CAWRRQFSPLHF.

J is TRBJ2-7 and V is TRBV20-1, with TRBD2 matching over 11 bases. J lost 5 bases, V lost 0 bases, and 15 bases had no gene match. The CDR3 has 18 residues. Germline V gene sequence: CDR1 DFQATT, CDR2 SNEGSKA (reference sequence). The CDR3 reads CSARDQSTLAGGLHEQYF. CDR3 coding DNA: TGCAGTGCTAGAGACCAATCCACTCTAGCGGGAGGCCTGCACGAGCAGTACTTC.

V gene TRBV29-1 combines with J gene TRBJ1-1; D possibly corresponds to TRBD1 (6 bases). Germline V gene sequence: CDR1 SQVTM, CDR2 ANQGSEA. V was clipped by 7 bases and J by 0 bases, with 12 bases between them. The CDR3 is 13 amino acids. CDR3 DNA: TGCAGCGCAACGGGACACATGAACACTGAAGCTTTCTTT. Encoded protein: CSATGHMNTEAFF.

V and J are TRBV3-1 and TRBJ2-6; D is unresolved. This CDR3 has 13 residues. The V end lost 5 bases, the J end lost 10 bases, and 12 bases lay between the germline ends. Germline loops: CDR1 LGHDT, CDR2 YNNKEL (reference sequence). CDR3 sequence: CASSDSEPNVLTF. The CDR3 DNA reads as TGTGCCAGCAGCGACTCGGAACCTAACGTCCTGACTTTC.

The chain links TRBV20-1 to TRBJ2-1; 8 positions match TRBD1. Germline values: CDR1 DFQATT, CDR2 SNEGSKA (reference sequence). Germline trimming cut 5 bases from V and 6 bases from J; bases unmatched to any gene: 12. This CDR3 has 15 amino acids. CDR3 sequence reads: CSALWPGGSVNEQFF. In DNA, the CDR3 is TGCAGTGCTCTGTGGCCAGGGGGCTCGGTCAATGAGCAGTTCTTC.

The chain links TRBV7-3 to TRBJ2-1; 7 nucleotides match TRBD2. J was trimmed by 8 bases and V by 8 bases; bases with no gene match: 18. The CDR3 is 16 residues long. Germline V lookup: CDR1 SGHTA, CDR2 FQGTGA. As DNA, the CDR3 is TGTGCCAGCGCTTCCGCGGGCCTTGCGGGAGTCGATGAGCAGTTCTTC. It is translated as CASASAGLAGVDEQFF.

The J gene is TRBJ2-1, the V gene TRBV28, with D possibly being TRBD2 (6 bases). Germline assignment: CDR1 MDHEN and CDR2 SYDVKM. The CDR3 sequence is 14 residues long. Deletions cut 6 bases from V and 9 bases from J, with 18 bases between. CDR3 nucleotides: TGTGCCAGCAGGTCGACGGGAGTGTTGGTTGAGCAGTTCTTC. Translated: CASRSTGVLVEQFF.

The chain carries TRBV7-9 and TRBJ2-5; D gene ambiguous. The CDR3 is 15 residues long. In germline, CDR1 is SEHNR, CDR2 FQNEAQ (reference sequence). Trimming took off 4 bases at V and 4 bases at J, with 16 bases between the two ends. The CDR3 sequence: CASSSRDPGPETQYF. The CDR3 nucleotides are TGTGCCAGCAGCTCTAGAGATCCGGGCCCAGAGACCCAGTACTTC.

The chain couples TRBV3-1 to TRBJ2-5; TRBD1 aligns across 7 bases. The germline gives CDR1 LGHDT, CDR2 YNNKEL (reference sequence). This CDR3 has 14 residues. The V gene end was trimmed by 8 bases and the J gene end by 1 base; junction bases not matched to a gene: 7. The CDR3 loop reads CASSDRASQETQYF. CDR3 nucleotides: TGTGCCAGCTCCGACAGGGCTAGCCAAGAGACCCAGTACTTC.

The CDR3 is CASSESNGETQYF. The CDR3 DNA follows: TGTGCCAGCTCAGAGTCGAACGGGGAGACCCAGTACTTC. The V gene is TRBV18, the J gene TRBJ2-5; D unclear. V lost 5 bases and J lost 5, with 12 bases in between. CDR3 length: 13 residues. CDR1 and CDR2 (germline): KGHSH, LQKENI.

The V and J genes are TRBV20-1 and TRBJ1-2; D not certain. CDR3 size: 9 residues. With 4 bases removed from V and 5 bases from J, the gap between germline ends came to 2 bases. Germline values: CDR1 DFQATT, CDR2 SNEGSKA (reference sequence). The CDR3 DNA reads as TGCAGTGCTACATATGGCTACACCTTC. Residues: CSATYGYTF.

CDR3 protein: CASSVAGVFKAFF. The CDR3 coding sequence is TGTGCCAGCAGTGTAGCAGGTGTATTTAAAGCTTTCTTT. V usage is TRBV2 and J usage is TRBJ1-1, with D uncertain. CDR3 length: 13 residues. The germline gives CDR1 SNHLY, CDR2 FYNNEI. The ends were cut back, 4 bases at V and 9 bases at J, with 15 bases in the middle.